This entry describes one T cell receptor beta chain. Authors' methods: From reference gene primer amplification, estimates of nucleated cell counts were derived. The data were produced by immunoSEQ multiplex PCR, yet TCRdb's version contains in-frame clones alone and is incomplete. V and J calls and clone size are given by that table; D and trimming were obtained from the DNA. The sample lists some 40,000 clones, approximately 81% occurring once. These data are taken from a study of blood T cell repertoires in COVID-19. At the level of the study: The samples span acute and convalescent COVID-19 from the United States, Italy and Spain. PBMCs, B-cell-depleted T cells, or T cells were the source of the cDNA or gDNA that made up the material.

The CDR3 covers 15 residues. With 6 bases removed from V and 4 bases from J, the gap between germline ends came to 16 bases. Germline V gives CDR1 MNHEY, CDR2 SVGAGI. What was sequenced was peripheral blood. The chain combines TRBV6-5 with TRBJ1-3; D may be TRBD1 (6 bases). This receptor was taken from a man between 60 and 75 years old in a cohort sampled during active COVID-19. The chain's CDR3 is CASSWNRVDGNTIYF. CDR3 in DNA: TGTGCCAGCAGCTGGAACAGGGTAGACGGAAACACCATATATTTT.